The 19 T cell receptor beta chains below were found in one sample sequenced in a study of CD8+ T cells in alopecia areata. Sequencing relied on a cDNA template that was reverse transcribed from extracted RNA. Only in-frame clones appear in the TCRdb table, and some are missing; sequencing was by immunoSEQ multiplex PCR. Of approximately 150,000 clones in the sample, about 70% were seen once. The source material was CD8+ T cells sorted from blood, sampled at week 0. These receptor sequences come from a human donor with alopecia areata.

The chain employs TRBV2 and TRBJ2-2; 8 nucleotides agree with TRBD1. Germline V gene lookup returns CDR1 SNHLY and CDR2 FYNNEI. The CDR3 totals 16 residues. V dropped 7 bases and J dropped 4; count of bases not matched to a gene: 11. The DNA of the CDR3 is TGTGCCAGCATCACCCGCAGGGGGCGCGGCACCGGGGAGCTGTTTTTT. It yields the protein CASITRRGRGTGELFF.

The rearrangement joins TRBV13 to TRBJ1-1; D not resolved. V was shortened by 5 bases and J by 5 bases, with 9 bases between the two germline ends. CDR1 PRHDT and CDR2 FYEKMQ come from the germline V gene (reference sequence). This CDR3 is 12 amino acids long. Written as DNA, the CDR3 is TGTGCCAGCAGCGCGGGCCGGACTGAAGCTTTCTTT. Translation: CASSAGRTEAFF.

This clone came up once. This rearrangement joins TRBV15 to TRBJ2-2; D is unclear. CDR1 and CDR2 from the germline V gene are LNHNV and YYDKDF (reference sequence). Trimming took 7 bases from V and 0 from J, leaving 12 bases between them. This CDR3 comprises 15 residues. As DNA, the CDR3 is TGTGCCACCAAGTTGGACGGTTCGAACACCGGGGAGCTGTTTTTT. Protein product: CATKLDGSNTGELFF.

The chain carries TRBV12-5 and TRBJ1-6; D remains ambiguous. The CDR3 has 13 residues. The germline gives CDR1 LGHNT, CDR2 FRNRAP. V shed 1 base and J shed 7 bases, with 5 bases lying between them. The chain's CDR3 is CASGLDGNSPLHF. As DNA, the CDR3 is TGTGCTAGTGGTTTGGACGGAAATTCACCCCTCCACTTT.

The chain combines TRBV7-6 with TRBJ2-7; D might be TRBD1 or TRBD2, each matching 5 bases. The ends were cut back, 5 bases at V and 5 bases at J, with 16 bases in the middle. CDR3 length: 14 residues. CDR1 is SGHVS, CDR2 FNYEAQ, per germline. The CDR3 reads CASSGRGPWDEQYF. The CDR3 DNA reads TGTGCCAGCAGCGGCCGGGGCCCGTGGGACGAGCAGTACTTC.

The V call is TRBV4-2, the J call TRBJ2-1; D possibly corresponds to TRBD1 (6 bases). The CDR3 is made up of 17 amino acids. The germline gives CDR1 LGHNA, CDR2 YNFKEQ. Trimming removed 0 bases from V and 3 bases from J, with 15 bases in between. In DNA, the CDR3 is TGTGCCAGCAGCCAAGAGAGGGGACATCCTGTCTACAATGAGCAGTTCTTC. Protein sequence: CASSQERGHPVYNEQFF.

This clone appeared once. The V and J genes are TRBV1 and TRBJ2-3; the DNA was not used to check the table's D call, TRBD1. TRBV1 is marked as a pseudogene. The CDR3 has 15 amino acids. The CDR3 region has the DNA TGCACCAGCAGCCTGGGTGGGCCTAGCACAGATACGCAGTATTTT. As protein: CTSSLGGPSTDTQYF.

The chain is built from TRBV6-1 and TRBJ1-4; D not resolved. The germline V and J ends were trimmed by 5 bases and 5 bases, with 0 bases remaining between them. There are 10 residues in the CDR3. The germline V gene has CDR1 MNHNS and CDR2 SASEGT. Here the CDR3 DNA reads TGTGCCAGCAGTAATGAAAAACTGTTTTTT. Its translation is CASSNEKLFF.

The rearrangement joins TRBV10-3 to TRBJ1-2; a possible D gene is TRBD1 (5 bases). Germline CDR1 and CDR2: ENHRY and SYGVKD. This CDR3 is built from 14 residues. Trimming removed 11 bases from V and 7 bases from J, with 23 bases in between. CDR3 coding DNA: TGTGCCTCACAACAGGAACAAAGGAGATCTGGCTACACCTTC. Residues: CASQQEQRRSGYTF.

The rearrangement joins TRBV14 to TRBJ1-2; no reliable D call. CDR1 is SGHDN, CDR2 FVKESK, per germline. V was cut by 4 bases and J by 4 bases, with 10 bases left in between. This CDR3 comprises 13 residues. CDR3 amino acids: CASSPGNLYGYTF. CDR3 bases: TGTGCCAGCAGCCCGGGAAACCTCTATGGCTACACCTTC.

V usage is TRBV29-1 and J usage is TRBJ1-2, with D hard to call. The germline V gene encodes CDR1 SQVTM and CDR2 ANQGSEA. There are 13 residues in the CDR3. The V and J ends lost 5 bases and 1 base respectively, with 11 bases between them. The CDR3 is CSVRSGDNYGYTF. DNA of the CDR3: TGCAGCGTTAGGTCAGGAGATAACTATGGCTACACCTTC.

The rearrangement uses TRBV30 and TRBJ1-6; unclear D gene. The germline gives CDR1 GTSNPN, CDR2 SVGIG (reference sequence). The CDR3 is 14 amino acids. Trimming cost V 2 bases and J 0 bases, with 5 bases left between them. CDR3 sequence reads: CAWSRSSYNSPLHF. CDR3 DNA sequence: TGTGCCTGGAGTAGAAGCTCCTATAATTCACCCCTCCACTTT. Variable domain in full (rest from reference TRBV30 and TRBJ1-6): SQTIHQWPATLVQPVGSPLSLECTVEGTSNPNLYWYRQAAGRGLQLLFYSVGIGQISSEVPQNLSASRPQDRQFILSSKKLLLSDSGFYLCAWSRSSYNSPLHFGNGTRLTVT.

The rearrangement uses TRBV2 and TRBJ2-1, with a tentative D call TRBD1 (6 bases). The germline gives CDR1 SNHLY, CDR2 FYNNEI. Trimming cost V 8 bases and J 2 bases, with 16 bases left between them. The CDR3 runs 15 residues. The CDR3 DNA reads as TGTGCCAGCGCGAAAAGGGGGATCCCCTACAATGAGCAGTTCTTC. It codes for CASAKRGIPYNEQFF.

The chain has TRBV7-2 and TRBJ1-6; D gene ambiguous. This CDR3 region has 15 residues. Germline V gives CDR1 SGHTA, CDR2 FQGNSA. V lost 4 bases and J lost 4, with 11 bases in between. DNA of the CDR3: TGTGCCAGCAGCTATGCAAACACTTATAATTCACCCCTCCACTTT. Translated, it gives CASSYANTYNSPLHF.

The chain is built from TRBV29-1 and TRBJ2-3; 8 nucleotides agree with TRBD1. Germline V gives CDR1 SQVTM, CDR2 ANQGSEA. V gave up 7 bases and J gave up 2 bases; unmatched junction bases: 5. The length of the CDR3 is 13 residues. Here the CDR3 reads CSAGTGHTDTQYF. The CDR3 nucleotides are TGCAGCGCTGGGACAGGCCACACAGATACGCAGTATTTT.

V is TRBV19 and J is TRBJ1-1; D is uncertain. Germline CDR1 reads LNHDA; CDR2 reads SQIVND (reference sequence). The V end lost 3 bases, the J end lost 4 bases, and 9 bases lay between the germline ends. This CDR3 has 13 residues. The CDR3 protein is CASSIVTVTEAFF. CDR3 coding DNA: TGTGCCAGTAGTATTGTGACGGTCACTGAAGCTTTCTTT.

The rearrangement uses TRBV5-1 and TRBJ2-5, with 8 nucleotides matching TRBD2. The CDR3 spans 17 residues. The germline CDR1 and CDR2 sequences are SGHRS and YFSETQ. Trimming cost V 0 bases and J 3 bases; bases outside gene matches: 10. In nucleotides, the CDR3 is TGCGCCAGCAGCTTGGTACGAGCGGGGGATCAGAAAGAGACCCAGTACTTC. Translated: CASSLVRAGDQKETQYF. The full variable domain, rest sourced from reference TRBV5-1 and TRBJ2-5, is KAGVTQTPRYLIKTRGQQVTLSCSPISGHRSVSWYQQTPGQGLQFLFEYFSETQRNKGNFPGRFSGRQFSNSRSEMNVSTLELGDSALYLCASSLVRAGDQKETQYFGPGTRLLVL.

By sample fraction, this clone is medium-sized. The chain employs TRBV2 and TRBJ2-2; D is perhaps TRBD1 or TRBD2 (5 bases each). The germline V gene encodes CDR1 SNHLY and CDR2 FYNNEI. V dropped 4 bases and J dropped 11 bases, with 11 bases sitting between them. The CDR3 is made up of 12 amino acids. In DNA form, the CDR3 reads TGTGCCAGCAGTGCCGGGACCCCCGAGCTGTTTTTT. Translating gives CASSAGTPELFF. Looking up the rest from reference TRBV2 and TRBJ2-2 gives the full variable domain: EPEVTQTPSHQVTQMGQEVILRCVPISNHLYFYWYRQILGQKVEFLVSFYNNEISEKSEIFDDQFSVERPDGSNFTLKIRSTKLEDSAMYFCASSAGTPELFFGEGSRLTVL.

V gene TRBV19 combines with J gene TRBJ1-2; D unresolved. The CDR3 has 10 amino acids. The germline V gene has CDR1 LNHDA and CDR2 SQIVND (reference sequence). V lost 11 bases, J lost 7 bases, and 11 bases lay in between. CDR3 sequence (DNA): TGTGCCGTCAAGGAATTTGGCTACACCTTC. Its protein is CAVKEFGYTF.